This T cell receptor (beta chain) was captured by sequencing in a study of blood T cell repertoires in COVID-19. About the research overall: The study drew acute and convalescent COVID-19 samples from the United States, Italy and Spain. Sample material is recorded as cDNA or gDNA derived from T cells, B-cell-depleted T cells, or PBMCs.

Trimming stripped 1 base from V and 2 bases from J, with 14 bases between. This CDR3 contains 16 residues. Looked up from germline, CDR1 is MNHEY and CDR2 is SVGAGI. In the original analysis: Researchers report that nucleated cell counts were estimated from reference gene primer amplification. Data came from immunoSEQ multiplex PCR; TCRdb stores just in-frame clones and leaves some out. From that table come the V and J calls and clone size; the DNA was used to work out D and trimming. The sample contains 120,000 or so clones, 85% to 90% of which appear only once. The TCR originated in a man aged 50 or older with acute or convalescent COVID-19. What was sequenced was peripheral blood. The rearrangement links TRBV6-5 to TRBJ1-2, with TRBD1 as a possible D gene (6 bases). CDR3 in amino acids: CASSYLGRGSNYGYTF. DNA for the CDR3: TGTGCCAGCAGTTACTTGGGCAGGGGATCCAACTATGGCTACACCTTC.